A selection of T cell receptor beta chains follows, all from one sample in a study of T cell responses to AZD1222 COVID-19 vaccine. Sequencing was performed with immunoSEQ multiplex PCR; in TCRdb, only in-frame clones are kept and a portion is missing. The profile shows 150,000 or so clones, 75% to 95% of them singletons. Sequenced material: peripheral blood, taken on day 0 of AZD1222 vaccination. These receptors were obtained from an adult in good health. Both conserved end residues are part of each CDR3. A D gene is named only where the DNA matches it firmly.

TRBD1	TRBV6-2/TRBV6-3	TRBJ1-1	CASSLTGGDTEAFF	TGTGCCAGCAGCCTCACAGGGGGTGACACTGAAGCTTTCTTT
-	TRBV12-3/TRBV12-4	TRBJ1-4	CASSLVRVGKLFF	TGTGCCAGCAGTTTGGTGCGGGTCGGAAAACTGTTTTTT
-	TRBV6-4	TRBJ2-7	CASSLNRDSEQYF	TGTGCCAGCAGTCTAAACCGGGACTCCGAGCAGTACTTC
TRBD2	TRBV19	TRBJ2-1	CASSRGGRSGEQFF	TGTGCCAGTAGTAGGGGCGGGAGGTCTGGTGAGCAGTTCTTC
-	TRBV29-1	TRBJ1-1	CSVSLNTEAFF	TGCAGCGTTAGTCTGAACACTGAAGCTTTCTTT
-	TRBV24-1	TRBJ2-1	CATTRAEYNEQFF	TGTGCCACCACCAGGGCAGAATACAATGAGCAGTTCTTC
TRBD2	TRBV6-5	TRBJ2-1	CASVGGPGNEQFF	TGTGCCAGCGTGGGAGGGCCGGGCAATGAGCAGTTCTTC
TRBD1	TRBV24-1	TRBJ2-3	CATSDWTGETDTQYF	TGTGCCACCAGTGATTGGACAGGGGAGACAGATACGCAGTATTTT
-	TRBV29-1	TRBJ2-3	CSVERLSLDTQYF	TGCAGCGTTGAAAGGCTTTCTCTCGATACGCAGTATTTT
TRBD2	TRBV20-1	TRBJ2-1	CSASSSGKTYNEQFF	TGCAGTGCTAGTTCTAGCGGGAAAACCTACAATGAGCAGTTCTTC
TRBD1	TRBV6-2/TRBV6-3	TRBJ2-7	CASSNDRGGFHEQYF	TGTGCCAGCAGCAACGACAGGGGGGGTTTCCACGAGCAGTACTTC
TRBD2	TRBV7-7	TRBJ2-5	CASSLAGGGGGETQYF	TGTGCCAGCAGCTTAGCCGGTGGCGGGGGAGGGGAGACCCAGTACTTC